This T cell receptor (beta chain) originates from a study of blood T cells in healthy people across ages. General study results and limits: Higher diversity, along with more naive CD4+ cells, distinguished long-lived donors from aged donors.

The use of a sample-barcoded 5' primer and a J-beta primer mix characterized a second PCR of roughly 6 to 12 cycles. TCRdb used MiXCR to reprocess the 5' RACE reads, holding one entry per CDR3 protein. This sample yields approximately 1.5 million distinct CDR3 sequences, of which 35% to 45% are seen a single time; approximately 4% belongs to the top ten. With respect to this clonotype: The antigen remains unidentified.

V dropped 4 bases and J dropped 1 base, with 16 bases sitting between them. The germline V gene has CDR1 LGHNA and CDR2 YSLEER. The CDR3 is 16 amino acids. The authors extracted at least 5.5 micrograms of total RNA per sample. The source is a woman in her late teens or twenties in good health. The gene calls are TRBV4-3 and TRBJ1-2, with D perhaps matching TRBD1 (5 bases). The specimen sequenced was blood. CDR3 loop: CASSRGTRGDNYGYTF. The CDR3 coding sequence is TGCGCCAGCAGCCGGGGGACGCGGGGAGATAACTATGGCTACACCTTC.